The 4 T cell receptor beta chains given below trace back to one sample, sequenced in a study of Graves' ophthalmopathy and Graves' hyperthyroidism. Amplifying from RNA transcripts, the study obtained TCR beta CDR3 regions. First-round RT-PCR used HTBI primers; second-round multiplex PCR followed. Using its own MiXCR run on the multiplex PCR reads, TCRdb lists one record per CDR3 protein. In the table there are a few hundred thousand distinct CDR3 sequences, around 20% of which are singletons. Material for sequencing was peripheral blood. These TCRs come from a woman under 30 with stable Graves' hyperthyroidism.

This clonotype appeared a few times. Possible read error: a much larger clone is one base away. V and J are TRBV4-1 and TRBJ1-1; a weak D match, TRBD1 (6 bases). The germline V gene encodes CDR1 MGHRA and CDR2 YSYEKL. This CDR3 spans 15 amino acids. This CDR3 is CASSHTGTSNTGAFF. The DNA of the CDR3 is TGCGCCAGCAGCCACACCGGGACATCGAACACTGGAGCTTTCTTT.

At least ten counts were recorded for this clonotype. The chain carries TRBV27 and TRBJ1-1; D gene unclear. Trimming stripped 3 bases from V and 1 base from J, with 15 bases between. The CDR3 consists of 16 residues. Germline CDR1 and CDR2: MNHEY and SMNVEV (reference sequence). The CDR3 DNA sequence: TGTGCCAGCAGTTTCTTCAGGACCCTAAGGAACACTGAAGCTTTCTTT. It is translated as CASSFFRTLRNTEAFF.

A note on this clonotype: Since the CDR3 does not end with the conserved phenylalanine or tryptophan, this likely comes from a read error. The DNA is omitted, as the CDR3 cannot be located on it reliably, and the CDR3 follows TCRdb's listing. V usage is TRBV18 and J usage is TRBJ1-1; the table's D call of TRBD1 was not tested on the DNA. CDR1 is KGHSH, CDR2 LQKENI, per germline. The length of the CDR3 is 12 amino acids, counting both ends. The CDR3 region is CASSRDRDRTFY.

This clonotype has at least ten counts. The genes are TRBV28 and TRBJ1-1; D is uncertain. V was pared by 2 bases and J by 6 bases, with 7 bases between. Germline loops: CDR1 MDHEN, CDR2 SYDVKM. This CDR3 contains 12 residues. The CDR3, as DNA: TGTGCCAGCAGTTTAAGGGTTTCTGAAGCTTTCTTT. Protein: CASSLRVSEAFF.